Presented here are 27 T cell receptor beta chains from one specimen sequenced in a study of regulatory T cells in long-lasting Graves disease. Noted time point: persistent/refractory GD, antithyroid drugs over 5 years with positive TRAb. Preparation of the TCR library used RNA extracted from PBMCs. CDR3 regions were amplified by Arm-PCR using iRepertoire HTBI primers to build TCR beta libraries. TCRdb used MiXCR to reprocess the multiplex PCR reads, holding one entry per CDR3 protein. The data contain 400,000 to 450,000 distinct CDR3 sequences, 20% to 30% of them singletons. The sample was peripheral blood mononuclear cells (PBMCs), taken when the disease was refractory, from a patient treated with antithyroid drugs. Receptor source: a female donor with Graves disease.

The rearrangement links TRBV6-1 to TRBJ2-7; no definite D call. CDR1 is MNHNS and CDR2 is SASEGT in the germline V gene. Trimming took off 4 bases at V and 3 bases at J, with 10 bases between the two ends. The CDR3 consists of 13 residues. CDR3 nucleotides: TGTGCCAGCAGTGGGCCGGCAAACTACGAGCAGTACTTC. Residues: CASSGPANYEQYF.

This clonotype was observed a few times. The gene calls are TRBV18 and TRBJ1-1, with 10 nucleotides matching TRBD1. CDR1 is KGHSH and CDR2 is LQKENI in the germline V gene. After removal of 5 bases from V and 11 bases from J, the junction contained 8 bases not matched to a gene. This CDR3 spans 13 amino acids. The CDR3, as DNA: TGTGCCAGCTCAGCCGGACAGGGGGGTTTGGCTTTCTTT. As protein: CASSAGQGGLAFF.

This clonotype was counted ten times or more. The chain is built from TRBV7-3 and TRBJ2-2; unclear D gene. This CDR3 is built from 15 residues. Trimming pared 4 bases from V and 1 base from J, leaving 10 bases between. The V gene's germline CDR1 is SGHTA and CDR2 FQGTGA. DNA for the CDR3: TGTGCCAGCAGCTCGTCGCGGATGAACACCGGGGAGCTGTTTTTT. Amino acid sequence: CASSSSRMNTGELFF.

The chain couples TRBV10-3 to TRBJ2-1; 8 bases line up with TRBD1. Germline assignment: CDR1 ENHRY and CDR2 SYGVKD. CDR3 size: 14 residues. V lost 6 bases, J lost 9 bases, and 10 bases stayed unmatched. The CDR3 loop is CAIRPGQAGSEQFF. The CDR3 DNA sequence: TGTGCCATCAGGCCGGGACAGGCGGGTAGTGAGCAGTTCTTC.

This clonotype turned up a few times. The CDR3 DNA reads TGTGCCAGCAGCCCCCCCGGGGTCACTGAAGCTTTCTTT. The encoded protein is CASSPPGVTEAFF. The chain couples TRBV28 to TRBJ1-1; D gene unclear. The germline gives CDR1 MDHEN, CDR2 SYDVKM. V dropped 6 bases and J dropped 4 bases, with 12 bases sitting between them. The CDR3 runs to 13 residues.

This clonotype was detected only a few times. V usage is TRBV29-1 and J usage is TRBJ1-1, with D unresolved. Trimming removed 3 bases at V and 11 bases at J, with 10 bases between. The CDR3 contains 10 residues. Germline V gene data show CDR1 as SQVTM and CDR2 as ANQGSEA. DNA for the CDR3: TGCAGCGTTGATTTGGCTGGGGCTTTCTTT. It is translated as CSVDLAGAFF.

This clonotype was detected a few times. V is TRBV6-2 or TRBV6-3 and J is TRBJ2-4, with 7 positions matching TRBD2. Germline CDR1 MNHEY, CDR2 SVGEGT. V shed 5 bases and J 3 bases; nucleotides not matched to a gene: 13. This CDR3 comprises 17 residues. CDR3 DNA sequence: TGTGCCAGCAGTGAAGTAGGGCGGGAGTACGGCAAAAACATTCAGTACTTC. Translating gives CASSEVGREYGKNIQYF.

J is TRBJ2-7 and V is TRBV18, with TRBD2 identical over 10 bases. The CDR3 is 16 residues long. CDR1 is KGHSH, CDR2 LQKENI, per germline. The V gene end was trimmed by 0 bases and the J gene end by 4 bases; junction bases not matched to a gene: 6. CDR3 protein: CASSPPVTSGSYEQYF. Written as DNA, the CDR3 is TGTGCCAGCTCACCACCGGTGACTAGCGGGTCGTACGAGCAGTACTTC.

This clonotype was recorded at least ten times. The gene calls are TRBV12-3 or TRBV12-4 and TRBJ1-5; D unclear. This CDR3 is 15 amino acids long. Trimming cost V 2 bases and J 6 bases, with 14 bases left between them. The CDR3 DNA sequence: TGTGCCAGCAGTTTATCGGCGGGTGCAGGTCAGCCCCAGCATTTT. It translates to CASSLSAGAGQPQHF.

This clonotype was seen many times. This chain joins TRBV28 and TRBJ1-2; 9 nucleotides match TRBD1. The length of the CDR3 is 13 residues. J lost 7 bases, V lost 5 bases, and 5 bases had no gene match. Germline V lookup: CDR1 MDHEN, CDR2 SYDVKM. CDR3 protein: CASSLGTGFGYTF. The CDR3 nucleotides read TGTGCCAGCAGTCTGGGGACAGGGTTTGGCTACACCTTC.

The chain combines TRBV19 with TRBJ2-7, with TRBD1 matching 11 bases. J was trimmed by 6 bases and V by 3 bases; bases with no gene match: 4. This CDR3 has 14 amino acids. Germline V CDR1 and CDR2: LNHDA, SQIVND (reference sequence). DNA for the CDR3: TGTGCCAGTAGTATCTCCGGGACAGGGGGCGAGCAGTACTTC. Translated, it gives CASSISGTGGEQYF.

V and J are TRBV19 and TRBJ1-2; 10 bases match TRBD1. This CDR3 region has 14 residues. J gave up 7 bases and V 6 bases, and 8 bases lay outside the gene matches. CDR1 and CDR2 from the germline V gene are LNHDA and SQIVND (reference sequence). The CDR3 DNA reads TGTGCCAGTAGCTCCGGGACAGGGGCCCCTGGCTACACCTTC. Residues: CASSSGTGAPGYTF. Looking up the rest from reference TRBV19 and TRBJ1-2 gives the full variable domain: DGGITQSPKYLFRKEGQNVTLSCEQNLNHDAMYWYRQDPGQGLRLIYYSQIVNDFQKGDIAEGYSVSREKKESFPLTVTSAQKNPTAFYLCASSSGTGAPGYTFGSGTRLTVV.

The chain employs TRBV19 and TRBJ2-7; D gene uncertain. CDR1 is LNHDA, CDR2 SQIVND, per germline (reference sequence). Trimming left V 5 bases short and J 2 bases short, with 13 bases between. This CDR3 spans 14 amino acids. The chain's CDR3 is CASSSGPGPYEQYF. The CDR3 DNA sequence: TGTGCCAGTAGTTCGGGCCCGGGCCCCTACGAGCAGTACTTC.

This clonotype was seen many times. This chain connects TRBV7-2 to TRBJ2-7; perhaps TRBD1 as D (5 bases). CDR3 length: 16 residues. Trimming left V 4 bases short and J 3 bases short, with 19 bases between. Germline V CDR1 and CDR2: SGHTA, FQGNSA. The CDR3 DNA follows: TGTGCCAGCAGCTCAGGACACCTAGTCGGGTTCTACGAGCAGTACTTC. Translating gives CASSSGHLVGFYEQYF. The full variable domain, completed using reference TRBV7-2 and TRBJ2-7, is GAGVSQSPSNKVTEKGKDVELRCDPISGHTALYWYRQSLGQGLEFLIYFQGNSAPDKSGLPSDRFSAERTGGSVSTLTIQRTQQEDSAVYLCASSSGHLVGFYEQYFGPGTRLTVT.

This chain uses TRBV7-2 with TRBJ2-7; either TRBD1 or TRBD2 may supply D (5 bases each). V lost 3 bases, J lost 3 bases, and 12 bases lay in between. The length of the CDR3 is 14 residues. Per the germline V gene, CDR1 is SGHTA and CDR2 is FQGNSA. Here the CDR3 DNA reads TGTGCCAGCAGCTTCAGTTCGGGACGCTACGAGCAGTACTTC. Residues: CASSFSSGRYEQYF.

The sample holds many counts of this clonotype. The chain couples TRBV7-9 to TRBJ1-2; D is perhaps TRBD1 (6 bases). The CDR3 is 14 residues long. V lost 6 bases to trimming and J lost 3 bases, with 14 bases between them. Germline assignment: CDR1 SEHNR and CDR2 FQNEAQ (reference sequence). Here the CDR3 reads CASRPRQDYYGYTF. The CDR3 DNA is TGTGCCAGCAGGCCACGACAGGACTACTATGGCTACACCTTC.

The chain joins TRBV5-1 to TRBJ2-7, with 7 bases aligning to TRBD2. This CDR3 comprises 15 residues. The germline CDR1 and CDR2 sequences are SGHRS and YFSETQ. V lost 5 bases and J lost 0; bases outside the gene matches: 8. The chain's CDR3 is CASRPGGSPSYEQYF. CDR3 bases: TGCGCCAGCAGACCCGGCGGGAGCCCCTCCTACGAGCAGTACTTC.

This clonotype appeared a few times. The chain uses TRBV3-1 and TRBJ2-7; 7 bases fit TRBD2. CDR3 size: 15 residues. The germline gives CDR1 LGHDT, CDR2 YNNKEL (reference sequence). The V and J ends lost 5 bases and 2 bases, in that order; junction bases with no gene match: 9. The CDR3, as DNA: TGTGCCAGCAGCTACGGGCTAGCGGCAACCTACGAGCAGTACTTC. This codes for CASSYGLAATYEQYF.

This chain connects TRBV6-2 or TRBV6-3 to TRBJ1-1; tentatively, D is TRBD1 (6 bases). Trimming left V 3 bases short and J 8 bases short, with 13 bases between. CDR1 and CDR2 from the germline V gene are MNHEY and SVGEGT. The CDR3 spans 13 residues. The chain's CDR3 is CASSYQGRREAFF. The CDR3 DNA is TGTGCCAGCAGTTATCAGGGGAGGCGAGAAGCTTTCTTT.

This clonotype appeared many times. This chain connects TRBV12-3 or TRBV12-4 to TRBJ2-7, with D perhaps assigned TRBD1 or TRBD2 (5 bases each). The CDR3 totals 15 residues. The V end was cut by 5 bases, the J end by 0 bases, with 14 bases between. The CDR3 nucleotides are TGTGCCAGCAGTAAACCGGGACGGAGCTCCTACGAGCAGTACTTC. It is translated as CASSKPGRSSYEQYF.

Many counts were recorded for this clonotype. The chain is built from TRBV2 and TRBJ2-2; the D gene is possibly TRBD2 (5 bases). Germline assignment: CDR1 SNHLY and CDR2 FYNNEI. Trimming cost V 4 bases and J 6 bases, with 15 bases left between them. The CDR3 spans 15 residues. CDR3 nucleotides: TGTGCCAGCAGTGGCGGAGGAGGATACTCCGGGGAGCTGTTTTTT. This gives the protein CASSGGGGYSGELFF.

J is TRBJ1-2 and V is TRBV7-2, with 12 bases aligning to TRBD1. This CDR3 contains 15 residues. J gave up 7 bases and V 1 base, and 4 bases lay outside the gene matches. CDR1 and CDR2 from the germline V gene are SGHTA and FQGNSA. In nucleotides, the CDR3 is TGTGCCAGCAGCTTAGTGGGACAGGGGGCGGGTGGCTACACCTTC. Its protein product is CASSLVGQGAGGYTF.

As DNA, the CDR3 is TGTGCCAGCAACTTTGGGATGTACGAGCAGTACTTC. Encoded protein: CASNFGMYEQYF. This chain links TRBV6-2 or TRBV6-3 with TRBJ2-7; D gene uncertain. V shed 7 bases and J shed 4 bases, with 11 bases lying between them. The CDR3 sequence is 12 residues long. Germline lookup yields CDR1 MNHEY and CDR2 SVGEGT.

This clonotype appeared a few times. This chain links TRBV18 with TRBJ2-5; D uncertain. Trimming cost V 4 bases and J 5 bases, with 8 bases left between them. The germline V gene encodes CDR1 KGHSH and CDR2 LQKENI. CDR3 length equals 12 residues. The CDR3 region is CASSLPAETQYF. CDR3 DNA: TGTGCCAGCTCACTTCCCGCCGAGACCCAGTACTTC.

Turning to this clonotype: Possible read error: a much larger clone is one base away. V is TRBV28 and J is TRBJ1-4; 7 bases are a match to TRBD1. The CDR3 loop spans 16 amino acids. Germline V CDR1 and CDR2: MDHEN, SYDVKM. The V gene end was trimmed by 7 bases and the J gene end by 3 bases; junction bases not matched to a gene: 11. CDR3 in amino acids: CASKQGGPPSNEKLFF. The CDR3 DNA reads TGTGCCAGCAAGCAAGGGGGCCCGCCATCTAATGAAAAACTGTTTTTT.

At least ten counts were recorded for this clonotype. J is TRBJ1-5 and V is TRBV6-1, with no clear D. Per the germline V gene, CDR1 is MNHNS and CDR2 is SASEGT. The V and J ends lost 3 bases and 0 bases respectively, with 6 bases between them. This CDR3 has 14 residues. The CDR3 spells CASSDNYSNQPQHF. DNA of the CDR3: TGTGCCAGCAGTGACAACTATAGCAATCAGCCCCAGCATTTT.

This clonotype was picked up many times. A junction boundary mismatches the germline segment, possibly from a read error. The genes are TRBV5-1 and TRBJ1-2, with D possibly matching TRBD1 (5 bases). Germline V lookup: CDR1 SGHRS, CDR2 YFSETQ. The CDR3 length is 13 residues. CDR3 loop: CASSLRTTYGYTF. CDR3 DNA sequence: TGTGCCAGCAGCTTGCGGACAACTTATGGCTACACCTTC.